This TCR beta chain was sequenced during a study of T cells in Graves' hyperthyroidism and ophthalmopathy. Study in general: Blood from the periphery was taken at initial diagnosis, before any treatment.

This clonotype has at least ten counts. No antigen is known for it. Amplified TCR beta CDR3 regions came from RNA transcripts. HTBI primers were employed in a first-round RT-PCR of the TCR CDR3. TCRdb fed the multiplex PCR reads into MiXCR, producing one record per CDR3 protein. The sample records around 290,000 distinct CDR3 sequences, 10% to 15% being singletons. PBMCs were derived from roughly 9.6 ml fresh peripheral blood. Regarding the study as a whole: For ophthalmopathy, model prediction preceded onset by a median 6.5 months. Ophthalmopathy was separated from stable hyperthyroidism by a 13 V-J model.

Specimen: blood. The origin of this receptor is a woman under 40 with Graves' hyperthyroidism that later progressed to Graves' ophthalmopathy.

This CDR3 is CASSLMYASGSYNEQFF. The CDR3 DNA reads TGTGCCAGCAGCTTAATGTACGCTAGCGGTTCCTACAATGAGCAGTTCTTC. This sequence joins TRBV7-8 and TRBJ2-1, with 7 bases lining up with TRBD2. Germline lookup yields CDR1 SGHVS and CDR2 FQNEAQ. The CDR3 sequence is 17 residues long. V shed 2 bases, J shed 1 base, and the junction held 8 bases outside the gene matches. The full variable domain, its missing parts supplied by reference TRBV7-8 and TRBJ2-1, is GAGVSQSPRYKVAKRGQDVALRCDPISGHVSLFWYQQALGQGPEFLTYFQNEAQLDKSGLPSDRFFAERPEGSVSTLKIQRTQQEDSAVYLCASSLMYASGSYNEQFFGPGTRLTVL.